This TCR beta chain appears in the sequencing data of a study of tumor-infiltrating lymphocytes in primary liver carcinoma (dated by TCRdb to the late 2010s). Background for the entire study: Roughly five patients with histopathologically diagnosed primary liver carcinoma underwent surgical resection in China between November 2015 and 2016. A total of some 35 specimens from 5 patients underwent TCRbeta repertoire sequencing, comprising some 25 tumor regions, 5 adjacent noncancerous liver tissues and 5 peripheral blood samples. Each sample produced roughly 3.65 to 8 million productive TCRbeta reads, and read depth showed no significant difference between tissue types. Technical replicate repertoires showed high reproducibility, with mean shared-clone rates approximately 0.89 and correlation coefficients above 0.95. The five patients had tumors staged T1-T3 N0M0, with maximum diameters ranging from roughly 4.2 to 11 cm. Across five regions of each liver tumor, along with adjacent normal tissue and blood, the study brought together TCRbeta repertoire sequencing, expression microarrays and whole-exome sequencing. Of the five patients, three men and two women aged 30 to 69 years, four had hepatocellular carcinoma and one had combined HCC and intrahepatic cholangiocarcinoma. Findings and caveats that apply to the study as a whole: Repertoire overlap was found to be higher between tumor regions (mean around 35%) than between tumor-adjacent (roughly 17%) or tumor-blood (around 15%) pairs, consistent with antigen-driven expansion. Only the TCR beta chain was sequenced, which likely underestimates true repertoire diversity because unpaired alpha chains were not captured. With just a few patients in the study, the authors point out that the findings should be validated in a larger study. Because the samples were bulk and unsorted, CD4+ and CD8+ T cell repertoires could not be compared. The top 250 clones made up a significantly larger repertoire fraction in tumors than in blood (p = 0.039).

TCRbeta-specific cDNA was reverse-transcribed from approximately 0.5 ug total RNA using a constant-region primer and ProtoScript II reverse transcriptase. The TCRbeta libraries were prepared through three rounds of nested multiplex PCR following a slightly modified ARM-PCR procedure. Multiplex TRBV1-TRBV30 forward primers and a Cbeta reverse primer were used in the first two PCR rounds, each of which was run for roughly 9 cycles. Sample barcodes and Illumina adapters were attached in a final 25-cycle PCR using Deep VentR polymerase. Before sequencing, amplicons of 200-500 bp were gel-purified using a QIAquick gel extraction kit. The TCRbeta amplicons were sequenced with 250-bp paired-end reads on an Illumina HiSeq 2500. The authors' analysis ran thus. Trimmomatic v0.33 was used to quality-trim the reads, and FLASH v1.2.11 was used to merge paired reads so that full CDR3 sequences could be recovered. V, D and J germline segments were assigned to the rearranged TCRbeta sequences by MiGEC v1.2.1b. Clonotype statistics, along with Shannon-Wiener diversity indices, were calculated using VDJtools v1.0.0. Except for diversity analysis, only each sample's 250 most abundant clonotypes were used in subsequent analyses to reduce sampling bias. Using fastp trimming at Q25 and MiXCR clonotype assembly, TCRdb reanalyzed the public sequencing data and kept in-frame beta chains. A single entry per CDR3 protein holds the most common genes and DNA from its merged rows. These V and J calls derive from TCRdb rather than the authors' analysis. This sample is represented by 310,000 or so distinct CDR3 sequences; nearly 60% of them were singletons. The ten most abundant clones make up over 15% of the sample.

This clonotype was detected a few times. It lacks a known antigen. It has no much larger one-base neighbor in the sample; base qualities were not kept. Cut back by 7 bases and 3 bases, the V and J ends lie 7 bases apart. Its CDR3 holds 13 amino acids, cysteine through phenylalanine. The read is trimmed to its CDR3 DNA, 39 bases read in frame from base 1. CDR1 and CDR2, per the germline V gene, are MNHEY and SVGEGT. Blood RNA was extracted from unsorted whole blood using TRIzol reagent, and germline DNA was obtained with the DNeasy Blood & Tissue kit. Chronic HBV infection was present in the patients, and the patients were treatment-naive at sampling. Approximately 4 milliliters of peripheral blood were collected into K2EDTA tubes before surgery.

The sequenced sample was peripheral blood. The V and J genes are TRBV6-2 or TRBV6-3 and TRBJ2-6, with the D segment identity uncertain. The clonotype originates from a woman in her 30s with primary liver carcinoma and hepatitis B virus infection. The CDR3 amino acid sequence is: CASTAVGANVLTF. The nucleotide sequence reads as follows: TGTGCCAGCACCGCAGTTGGGGCCAACGTCCTGACTTTC.